Listed below are T cell receptor beta chains from one sample, sequenced in a study of beta chain features in type 1 diabetes. Repertoires were generated with immunoSEQ multiplex PCR, while TCRdb's copy carries only in-frame clones and drops some. The data contain about 180,000 clones, about 12% of them singletons. Sequencing was carried out using central memory CD4+ T cells from blood. These receptors all come from a woman aged 18-29 years in good health. Each CDR3 is given with its conserved first and last residue. Each record gives: V gene, clone size, J gene, D gene, CDR3 protein, CDR3 DNA. The D gene is left open where the match is weak. Some rows mark clone size as missing; the rest say once, few, many or name a class of expanded clone.

TRBV29-1,.,TRBJ2-7,TRBD2,CSVDVTLAGHEQYF,TGCAGCGTTGATGTCACTCTAGCGGGTCACGAGCAGTACTTC
TRBV6-1,.,TRBJ1-2,.,CASSEGGGDGYTF,TGTGCCAGCAGTGAAGGTGGGGGGGATGGCTACACCTTC
TRBV5-1,few,TRBJ2-6,.,CASSLEVGAGANVLTF,TGCGCCAGCAGCTTGGAGGTGGGAGCTGGGGCCAACGTCCTGACTTTC
TRBV7-8,.,TRBJ2-1,.,CASTEVVNEQFF,TGTGCCAGCACCGAGGTGGTTAATGAGCAGTTCTTC
TRBV4-3,few,TRBJ1-1,.,CASSQDKGHGGSVTEAFF,TGCGCCAGCAGCCAAGATAAGGGACACGGGGGGTCCGTAACTGAAGCTTTCTTT
TRBV6-1,few,TRBJ2-5,.,CASRDWLQETQYF,TGTGCCAGCAGGGACTGGCTACAAGAGACCCAGTACTTC
TRBV11-1,.,TRBJ1-3,.,CASSFGQLISGNTIYF,TGTGCCAGCAGCTTCGGACAGTTGATCTCTGGAAACACCATATATTTT
TRBV7-2,.,TRBJ1-3,TRBD1,CASSLNGQGGNTIYF,TGTGCCAGCAGCTTAAACGGACAGGGCGGAAACACCATATATTTT
TRBV9,few,TRBJ2-7,TRBD2,CASSVASGASYEQYF,TGTGCCAGCAGCGTAGCTAGCGGGGCCTCCTACGAGCAGTACTTC
TRBV30,.,TRBJ1-1,TRBD1,CAWARGLDTEAFF,TGTGCCTGGGCCAGGGGGCTGGACACTGAAGCTTTCTTT
TRBV2,.,TRBJ1-2,TRBD1,CASSSPDLGQGKGGYTF,TGTGCCAGCAGTTCCCCTGACCTCGGACAGGGGAAAGGCGGCTACACCTTC
TRBV5-1,.,TRBJ2-1,.,CATTENYEQFF,TGCGCCACAACGGAGAACTATGAGCAGTTCTTC
TRBV23-1,.,TRBJ2-3,TRBD2,CASGIAGFGDTQYF,TGCGCCAGCGGTATAGCGGGATTTGGAGATACGCAGTATTTT
TRBV7-8,.,TRBJ1-5,.,CASSLAGALQGQPQHF,TGTGCCAGCAGCTTAGCGGGGGCCCTACAGGGTCAGCCCCAGCATTTT
TRBV5-4,.,TRBJ2-3,.,CASSLLEGDTQYF,TGTGCCAGCAGCTTGTTAGAGGGAGATACGCAGTATTTT
TRBV18,.,TRBJ1-1,.,CASSPRLGREEAFF,TGTGCCAGCTCACCCCGACTAGGGCGGGAGGAAGCTTTCTTT
TRBV5-1,few,TRBJ2-7,.,CASSFLGVRDHEQYF,TGCGCCAGCAGCTTCCTAGGGGTGCGGGACCACGAGCAGTACTTC
TRBV4-3,once,TRBJ1-2,.,CASSQVTTDLYGYTF,TGCGCCAGCAGCCAAGTCACGACGGACTTGTATGGCTACACCTTC
TRBV7-2,many,TRBJ2-1,TRBD2,CASSLDVSGGDEQFF,TGTGCCAGCAGCTTAGATGTTTCGGGAGGTGATGAGCAGTTCTTC
TRBV7-2,few,TRBJ1-4,TRBD1,CASSSRQGNEKLFF,TGTGCCAGCAGCTCCCGACAGGGTAACGAAAAACTGTTTTTT